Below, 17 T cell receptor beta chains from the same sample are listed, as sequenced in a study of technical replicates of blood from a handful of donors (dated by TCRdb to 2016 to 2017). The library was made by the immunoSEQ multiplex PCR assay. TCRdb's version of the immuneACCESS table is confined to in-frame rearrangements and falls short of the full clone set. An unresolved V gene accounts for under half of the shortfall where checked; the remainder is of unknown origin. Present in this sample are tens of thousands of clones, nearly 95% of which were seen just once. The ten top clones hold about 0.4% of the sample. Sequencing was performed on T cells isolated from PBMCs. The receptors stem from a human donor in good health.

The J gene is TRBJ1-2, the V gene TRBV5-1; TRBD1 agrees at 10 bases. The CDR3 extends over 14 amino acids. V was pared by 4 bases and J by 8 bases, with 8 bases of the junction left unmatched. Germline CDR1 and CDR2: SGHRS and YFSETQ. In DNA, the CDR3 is TGCGCCAGCAGCCCGGAGGGGACAGGGGTCGGCTACACCTTC. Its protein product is CASSPEGTGVGYTF.

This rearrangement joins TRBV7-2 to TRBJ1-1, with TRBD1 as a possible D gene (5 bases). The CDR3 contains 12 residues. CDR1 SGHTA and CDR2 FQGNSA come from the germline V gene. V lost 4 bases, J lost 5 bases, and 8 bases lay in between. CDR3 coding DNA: TGTGCCAGCAGCTCCGGGGGGACTGAAGCTTTCTTT. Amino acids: CASSSGGTEAFF.

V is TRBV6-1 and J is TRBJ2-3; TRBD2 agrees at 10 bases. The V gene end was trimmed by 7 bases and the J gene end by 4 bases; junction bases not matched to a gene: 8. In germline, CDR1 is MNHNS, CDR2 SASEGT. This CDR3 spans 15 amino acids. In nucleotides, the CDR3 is TGTGCCAGCATCTTACTAGCGGGGCGAGCAGATACGCAGTATTTT. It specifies CASILLAGRADTQYF.

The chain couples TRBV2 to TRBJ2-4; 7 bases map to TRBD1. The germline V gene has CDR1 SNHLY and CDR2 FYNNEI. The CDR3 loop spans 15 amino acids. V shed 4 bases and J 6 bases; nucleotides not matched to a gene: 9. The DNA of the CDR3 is TGTGCCAGCAGTGCCGGGACAGCCCCCCGAAACATTCAGTACTTC. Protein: CASSAGTAPRNIQYF.

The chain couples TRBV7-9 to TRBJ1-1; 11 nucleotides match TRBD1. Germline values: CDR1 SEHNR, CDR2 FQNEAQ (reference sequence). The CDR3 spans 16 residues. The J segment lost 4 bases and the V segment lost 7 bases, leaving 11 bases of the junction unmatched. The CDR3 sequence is CASKEFSGTGGTEAFF. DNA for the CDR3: TGTGCCAGCAAGGAATTCTCGGGGACAGGGGGCACTGAAGCTTTCTTT.

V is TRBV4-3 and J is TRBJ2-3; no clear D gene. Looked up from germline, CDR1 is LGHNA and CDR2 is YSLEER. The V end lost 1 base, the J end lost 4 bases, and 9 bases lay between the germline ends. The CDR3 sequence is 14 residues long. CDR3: CASSQGSGPDTQYF. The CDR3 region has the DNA TGCGCCAGCAGCCAAGGATCAGGCCCAGATACGCAGTATTTT.

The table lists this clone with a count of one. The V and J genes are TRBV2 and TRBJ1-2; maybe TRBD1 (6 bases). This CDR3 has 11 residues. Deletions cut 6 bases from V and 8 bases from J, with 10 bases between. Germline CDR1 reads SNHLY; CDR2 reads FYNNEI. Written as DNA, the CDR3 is TGTGCCAGCAGCTACAGGGTGGGCTACACCTTC. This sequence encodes CASSYRVGYTF.

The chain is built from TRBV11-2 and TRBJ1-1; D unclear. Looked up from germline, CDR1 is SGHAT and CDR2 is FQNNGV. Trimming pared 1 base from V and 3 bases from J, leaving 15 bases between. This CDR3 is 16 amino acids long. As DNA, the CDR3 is TGTGCCAGCAGCTTAGTACAGCCCACTTGGGACACTGAAGCTTTCTTT. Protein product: CASSLVQPTWDTEAFF.

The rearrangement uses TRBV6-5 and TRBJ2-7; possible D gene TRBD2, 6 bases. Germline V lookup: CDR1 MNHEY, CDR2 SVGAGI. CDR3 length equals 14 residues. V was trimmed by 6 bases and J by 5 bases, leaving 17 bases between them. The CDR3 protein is CASSLMGGYNEQYF. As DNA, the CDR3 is TGTGCCAGCAGCTTAATGGGGGGTTACAACGAGCAGTACTTC.

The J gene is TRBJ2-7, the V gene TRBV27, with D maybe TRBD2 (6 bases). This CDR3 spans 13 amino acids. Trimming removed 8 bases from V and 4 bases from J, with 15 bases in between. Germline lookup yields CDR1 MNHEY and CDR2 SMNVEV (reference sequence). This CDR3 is CASRVGRSYEQYF. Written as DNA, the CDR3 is TGTGCCAGCCGAGTTGGGAGGTCTTACGAGCAGTACTTC.

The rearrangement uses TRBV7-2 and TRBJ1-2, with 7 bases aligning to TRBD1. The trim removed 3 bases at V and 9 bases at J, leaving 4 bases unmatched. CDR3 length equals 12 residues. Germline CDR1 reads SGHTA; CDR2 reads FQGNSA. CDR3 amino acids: CASSFLQGSYTF. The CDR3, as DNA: TGTGCCAGCAGCTTTTTACAGGGGAGCTACACCTTC.

CDR3 amino acids: CASSVVDLDNYGYTF. CDR3 in DNA: TGTGCCAGCAGCGTAGTTGACCTAGATAACTATGGCTACACCTTC. The chain carries TRBV9 and TRBJ1-2; D not resolved. V lost 0 bases to trimming and J lost 1 base, with 10 bases between them. Germline CDR1 SGDLS, CDR2 YYNGEE. The CDR3 has 15 residues.

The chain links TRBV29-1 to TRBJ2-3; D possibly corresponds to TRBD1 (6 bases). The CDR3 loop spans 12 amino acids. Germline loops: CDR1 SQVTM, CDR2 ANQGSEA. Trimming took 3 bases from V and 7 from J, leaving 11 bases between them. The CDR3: CSVDAGEHTQYF. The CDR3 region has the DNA TGCAGCGTTGACGCAGGGGAACATACGCAGTATTTT.

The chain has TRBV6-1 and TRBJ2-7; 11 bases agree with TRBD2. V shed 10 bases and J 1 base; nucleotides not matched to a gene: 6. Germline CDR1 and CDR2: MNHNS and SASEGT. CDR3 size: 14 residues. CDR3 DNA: TGTGCCACCTCAGTAGCGGGAGGGTCCTACGAGCAGTACTTC. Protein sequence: CATSVAGGSYEQYF.

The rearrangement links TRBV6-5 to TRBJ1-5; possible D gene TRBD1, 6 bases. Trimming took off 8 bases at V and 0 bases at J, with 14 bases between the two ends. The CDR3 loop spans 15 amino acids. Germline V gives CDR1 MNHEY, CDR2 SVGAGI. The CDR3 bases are TGTGCCAGCGCGCTTCAGGGGTATAGCAATCAGCCCCAGCATTTT. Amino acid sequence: CASALQGYSNQPQHF.

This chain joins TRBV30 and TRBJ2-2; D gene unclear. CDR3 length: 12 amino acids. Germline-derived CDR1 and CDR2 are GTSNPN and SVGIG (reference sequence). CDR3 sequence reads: CGGSLNTGELFF. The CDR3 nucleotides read TGTGGCGGATCACTGAACACCGGGGAGCTGTTTTTT.

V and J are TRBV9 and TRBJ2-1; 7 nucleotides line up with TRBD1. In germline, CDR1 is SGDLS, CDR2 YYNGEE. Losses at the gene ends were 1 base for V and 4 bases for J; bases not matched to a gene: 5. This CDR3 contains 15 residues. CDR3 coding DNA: TGTGCCAGCAGCGTAAATTGGGACAGTTACAATGAGCAGTTCTTC. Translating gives CASSVNWDSYNEQFF.